Given below is one T cell receptor (beta chain) in context. Its antigen is still unknown. Trimming took 5 bases from V and 3 from J; bases not matched to a gene: 7. Germline CDR1 and CDR2: SNHLY and FYNNEI. This CDR3 spans 17 amino acids. These data are taken from a study of T cell responses to AZD1222 COVID-19 vaccine. Overall study context: Pooled together were second doses at about 4 or about 12 weeks. Study results and limitations: Increases in Spike-specific TCR breadth and depth were seen after two AZD1222 doses. CD4 TCRs associated with vaccination spanned spike, dominating at 160-218 and 743-854. Clonal diversity was possibly underestimated, and white British individuals and females predominated among donors.

Clones were read by immunoSEQ multiplex PCR, and TCRdb kept only the in-frame ones, dropping some. The sample yields 110,000 to 150,000 clones, 93% seen once. The sequencing here drew on peripheral blood, taken on day 0 of AZD1222 vaccination. This sequence was found in an adult in good health. The chain couples TRBV2 to TRBJ2-1, with 13 bases fitting TRBD2. The CDR3 DNA sequence: TGTGCCAGCAGTTCCACTAGCGGGAGGGTGATCTACAATGAGCAGTTCTTC. This sequence encodes CASSSTSGRVIYNEQFF.